Listed here are 28 T cell receptor beta chains from one sample, sequenced in a study of shared clonotypes between healthy human individuals (dated by TCRdb to 2019 to 2021). The library was obtained by the immunoSEQ multiplex PCR assay. TCRdb obtained this table from immuneACCESS and retained in-frame rearrangements with V and J assigned. These tables miss some clones; where compared with another copy, unresolved V genes account for less than half of the shortfall, and the remainder is unexplained. The sample table holds about 480,000 clones, of which about 79% were seen once. Roughly an eighth of the sample comes from the top ten. Sequenced sample: PBMCs. These receptors were collected from a middle-aged woman in good health. Some clones in this sample may be carry-over from other donors' samples.

This chain links TRBV6-6 with TRBJ2-7, with TRBD2 matching 7 bases. The ends lost 2 bases at V and 3 bases at J; junction bases unmatched: 4. Germline V gene lookup returns CDR1 MNHNY and CDR2 SVGAGI (reference sequence). The CDR3 consists of 14 residues. The CDR3 coding sequence is TGTGCCAGCAGTTACAGGCTAGCGGACTACGAGCAGTACTTC. It specifies CASSYRLADYEQYF.

This clone has only a few counts. The chain links TRBV28 to TRBJ1-5; D is undetermined. Per the germline V gene, CDR1 is MDHEN and CDR2 is SYDVKM. Trimming took 1 base from V and 1 from J, leaving 11 bases between them. This CDR3 region has 16 residues. The CDR3 nucleotides are TGTGCCAGCAGTTTATACGGGCCAAAAAGCAATCAGCCCCAGCATTTT. This sequence encodes CASSLYGPKSNQPQHF.

The chain employs TRBV25-1 and TRBJ2-5; 11 bases align to TRBD1. Trimming cost V 3 bases and J 4 bases; bases outside gene matches: 4. The CDR3 is made up of 15 amino acids. Germline V gene sequence: CDR1 MGHDK, CDR2 SYGVNS. The CDR3 here is CASSDPGTGGETQYF. Written as DNA, the CDR3 is TGTGCCAGCAGTGATCCCGGGACAGGGGGAGAGACCCAGTACTTC.

The chain employs TRBV15 and TRBJ1-5; 7 bases are a match to TRBD1. The CDR3 spans 20 residues. The germline gives CDR1 LNHNV, CDR2 YYDKDF (reference sequence). J lost 0 bases, V lost 5 bases, and 19 bases had no gene match. Written as DNA, the CDR3 is TGTGCCACCAGCGGGACCCCCTTCAGGACAGGCGATTATAGCAATCAGCCCCAGCATTTT. Translation gives CATSGTPFRTGDYSNQPQHF.

The table lists this clone with a count of one. CDR3 region: CASRRASGPETQYF. For the CDR3, the DNA is TGTGCCAGTCGCAGGGCGTCCGGGCCAGAGACCCAGTACTTC. The chain carries TRBV18 and TRBJ2-5; tentative D call: TRBD1 (5 bases). This CDR3 is built from 14 residues. Trimming pared 9 bases from V and 4 bases from J, leaving 18 bases between. Germline V lookup: CDR1 KGHSH, CDR2 LQKENI.

The gene calls are TRBV6-5 and TRBJ2-3; a weak D match, TRBD2 (5 bases). Germline V gives CDR1 MNHEY, CDR2 SVGAGI. The CDR3 has 13 residues. Between the trimmed V and J ends, which lost 5 bases and 3 bases, there was a span of 9 bases. CDR3 coding DNA: TGTGCCAGCAGTAAGGGAGCAACAGATACGCAGTATTTT. It yields the protein CASSKGATDTQYF.

Concerning this clone itself: The sample holds other DNA sequences that translate to the same CDR3. This chain joins TRBV9 and TRBJ2-5; no firm D call. Trimming removed 0 bases from V and 2 bases from J, with 5 bases in between. Germline CDR1 SGDLS, CDR2 YYNGEE. The CDR3 runs to 13 residues. The CDR3 DNA is TGTGCCAGCAGCGTAGCCGGACAAGAGACCCAGTACTTC. It specifies CASSVAGQETQYF.

The V call is TRBV6-5, the J call TRBJ1-5, with D perhaps TRBD1 (5 bases). Per germline, CDR1 MNHEY and CDR2 SVGAGI. Deletions cut 6 bases from V and 4 bases from J, with 10 bases between. This CDR3 is 13 amino acids long. The CDR3 is CASRQGRNQPQHF. CDR3 bases: TGTGCCAGCAGGCAGGGAAGGAATCAGCCCCAGCATTTT.

This clone was recorded at least ten times. The CDR3 loop reads CASSFNGQGNTGELFF. CDR3 nucleotides: TGCGCCAGCAGCTTTAATGGACAGGGGAACACCGGGGAGCTGTTTTTT. This chain links TRBV5-1 with TRBJ2-2, with 8 positions matching TRBD1. Germline lookup yields CDR1 SGHRS and CDR2 YFSETQ. The CDR3 contains 16 residues. Unmatched junction bases numbered 4, after V lost 2 bases and J lost 1 base.

J is TRBJ2-7 and V is TRBV6-1; 8 bases are a match to TRBD2. Germline V gives CDR1 MNHNS, CDR2 SASEGT. Losses at the gene ends were 7 bases for V and 1 base for J; bases not matched to a gene: 6. The CDR3 loop spans 14 amino acids. Here the CDR3 DNA reads TGTGCCAGCACCCCGGGACTAGGGTCCTACGAGCAGTACTTC. It translates to CASTPGLGSYEQYF.

V is TRBV7-9 and J is TRBJ2-3; D may be TRBD2 (6 bases). The CDR3 extends over 14 amino acids. V lost 1 base, J lost 7 bases, and 12 bases lay in between. CDR1 is SEHNR, CDR2 FQNEAQ, per germline (reference sequence). In DNA form, the CDR3 reads TGTGCCAGCAGCTTAGATGGAGCGGGTCATACGCAGTATTTT. Its translation is CASSLDGAGHTQYF.

The CDR3 loop is CASIGTGREKLFF. Written as DNA, the CDR3 is TGTGCCAGTATCGGGACAGGGCGGGAAAAACTGTTTTTT. The chain carries TRBV19 and TRBJ1-4; 9 bases are a match to TRBD1. The V and J ends lost 7 bases and 8 bases, in that order; junction bases with no gene match: 5. CDR1 and CDR2 (germline): LNHDA, SQIVND (reference sequence). The CDR3 spans 13 residues.

The chain recombines TRBV19 with TRBJ2-7, with 9 bases fitting TRBD1. Per the germline V gene, CDR1 is LNHDA and CDR2 is SQIVND (reference sequence). Unmatched junction bases numbered 7, after V lost 9 bases and J lost 4 bases. The CDR3 spans 13 residues. The CDR3 here is CASSGQGWYEQYF. The DNA for the CDR3 is TGTGCCAGCTCGGGACAGGGTTGGTACGAGCAGTACTTC.

This clone was picked up one time. The gene calls are TRBV5-5 and TRBJ1-4, with TRBD1 matching 9 bases. CDR1 is SGHKS, CDR2 YYEKEE, per germline (reference sequence). V was pared by 4 bases and J by 6 bases, with 7 bases of the junction left unmatched. The CDR3 is 15 residues long. The CDR3 is CASSLQTGGDEKLFF. CDR3 sequence (DNA): TGTGCCAGCAGCCTTCAGACAGGGGGAGATGAAAAACTGTTTTTT.

The rearrangement uses TRBV7-3 and TRBJ2-5; 8 positions agree with TRBD2. CDR1 SGHTA and CDR2 FQGTGA come from the germline V gene. The CDR3 has 16 amino acids. The junction had 7 bases not matched to a gene; V was cut back by 1 base and J by 3 bases. The CDR3 loop is CASSLMPGGPEETQYF. CDR3 coding DNA: TGTGCCAGCAGCTTAATGCCGGGAGGGCCGGAAGAGACCCAGTACTTC.

This clone was seen a single time. The rearrangement joins TRBV18 to TRBJ2-7; either TRBD1 or TRBD2 may supply D (5 bases each). The V gene lost 2 bases and the J gene lost 6 bases, with 14 bases spanning the gap. This CDR3 has 14 amino acids. Germline lookup yields CDR1 KGHSH and CDR2 LQKENI. DNA for the CDR3: TGTGCCAGCTCACCAGTTGTGGGGGAGAGCGAGCAGTACTTC. Translating it yields CASSPVVGESEQYF.

This clone was found once. The chain recombines TRBV7-9 with TRBJ2-3; TRBD2 agrees at 16 bases. Germline-derived CDR1 and CDR2 are SEHNR and FQNEAQ (reference sequence). The J segment lost 5 bases and the V segment lost 4 bases, leaving 6 bases of the junction unmatched. The CDR3 has 17 amino acids. The chain's CDR3 is CASSYPGLAGGKDTQYF. The CDR3 DNA sequence: TGTGCCAGCAGCTACCCGGGACTAGCGGGAGGGAAAGATACGCAGTATTTT.

This sequence joins TRBV4-3 and TRBJ2-5; TRBD2 aligns across 9 bases. The CDR3 spans 15 residues. Germline lookup yields CDR1 LGHNA and CDR2 YSLEER. V shed 4 bases, J shed 2 bases, and the junction held 5 bases outside the gene matches. CDR3 protein: CASSPGTSLQETQYF. CDR3 DNA sequence: TGCGCCAGCAGCCCCGGGACTAGCTTACAAGAGACCCAGTACTTC.

The rearrangement uses TRBV27 and TRBJ1-1, with TRBD1 as a possible D gene (6 bases). The CDR3 length is 15 residues. The germline V gene encodes CDR1 MNHEY and CDR2 SMNVEV (reference sequence). With 2 bases removed from V and 6 bases from J, the gap between germline ends came to 16 bases. The CDR3 nucleotides read TGTGCCAGCAGTTTACGGGGGGCCCTGGGGCCTGAAGCTTTCTTT. It translates to CASSLRGALGPEAFF.

Note on this clone: A far larger clone is one nucleotide away, so this likely arose from a read error. Other DNA sequences from this sample encode an identical CDR3 as well. The gene calls are TRBV25-1 and TRBJ2-3; perhaps TRBD1 as D (5 bases). CDR1 is MGHDK, CDR2 SYGVNS, per germline. This CDR3 is 16 amino acids long. DNA of the CDR3: TGTGCCAGCAGTGAATATGGCAGGGTAGGCACGGATACGCAGTATTTT. Translating gives CASSEYGRVGTDTQYF.

The V gene is TRBV30, the J gene TRBJ1-1, with 9 bases identical to TRBD1. J gave up 4 bases and V 4 bases, and 4 bases lay outside the gene matches. CDR1 GTSNPN and CDR2 SVGIG come from the germline V gene (reference sequence). The CDR3 contains 13 residues. CDR3 amino acids: CAWTRDRVTEAFF. The CDR3 DNA follows: TGTGCCTGGACCCGGGACAGGGTCACTGAAGCTTTCTTT.

The rearrangement links TRBV10-3 to TRBJ1-1, with D possibly TRBD1 on 5 matching bases. This CDR3 is 17 amino acids long. The ends were cut back, 0 bases at V and 4 bases at J, with 18 bases in the middle. Germline-derived CDR1 and CDR2 are ENHRY and SYGVKD. The CDR3 sequence: CAISESLGASGSTEAFF. Here the CDR3 DNA reads TGTGCCATCAGTGAGTCTTTAGGGGCCTCGGGGAGCACTGAAGCTTTCTTT.

The gene calls are TRBV2 and TRBJ1-1; D ambiguous. V was shortened by 3 bases and J by 9 bases, with 8 bases between the two germline ends. There are 11 residues in the CDR3. Germline CDR1 reads SNHLY; CDR2 reads FYNNEI. Here the CDR3 DNA reads TGTGCCAGCAGTGACAGATGGCAAGCTTTCTTT. Protein: CASSDRWQAFF.

V usage is TRBV5-1 and J usage is TRBJ1-2, with 9 bases lining up with TRBD1. V shed 1 base, J shed 3 bases, and the junction held 4 bases outside the gene matches. The CDR3 is 15 residues long. In germline, CDR1 is SGHRS, CDR2 YFSETQ. As DNA, the CDR3 is TGCGCCAGCAGCTTGCGGGACAGGGCGGACTATGGCTACACCTTC. It codes for CASSLRDRADYGYTF.

V is TRBV5-1 and J is TRBJ2-5, with TRBD1 matching 8 bases. Losses at the gene ends were 4 bases for V and 2 bases for J; bases not matched to a gene: 16. CDR1 SGHRS and CDR2 YFSETQ come from the germline V gene. The CDR3 covers 18 residues. The CDR3 coding sequence is TGCGCCAGCAGCCACGAAGCTCCCGGGACAGGTTATCAAGAGACCCAGTACTTC. Its translation is CASSHEAPGTGYQETQYF.

The rearrangement uses TRBV11-2 and TRBJ2-5, with 10 bases lining up with TRBD1. Per germline, CDR1 SGHAT and CDR2 FQNNGV. Unmatched junction bases numbered 8, after V lost 5 bases and J lost 5 bases. This CDR3 is 15 amino acids long. The CDR3 protein is CASSLQGTGVETQYF. The CDR3 DNA is TGTGCCAGCAGCCTTCAGGGGACAGGGGTGGAGACCCAGTACTTC. The full variable domain, completed using reference TRBV11-2 and TRBJ2-5, is EAGVAQSPRYKIIEKRQSVAFWCNPISGHATLYWYQQILGQGPKLLIQFQNNGVVDDSQLPKDRFSAERLKGVDSTLKIQPAKLEDSAVYLCASSLQGTGVETQYFGPGTRLLVL.

This chain connects TRBV5-1 to TRBJ2-5, with 8 bases aligning to TRBD2. The V gene's germline CDR1 is SGHRS and CDR2 YFSETQ. V trimming: 0 bases; J trimming: 1 base; junction bases outside the gene matches: 5. This CDR3 spans 16 amino acids. DNA of the CDR3: TGCGCCAGCAGCTTGGCGGCTAGCGGGCTCCAAGAGACCCAGTACTTC. This gives the protein CASSLAASGLQETQYF. Complete variable domain (other parts from reference TRBV5-1 and TRBJ2-5): KAGVTQTPRYLIKTRGQQVTLSCSPISGHRSVSWYQQTPGQGLQFLFEYFSETQRNKGNFPGRFSGRQFSNSRSEMNVSTLELGDSALYLCASSLAASGLQETQYFGPGTRLLVL.

The J gene is TRBJ1-1, the V gene TRBV5-1; 7 bases map to TRBD1. V dropped 1 base and J dropped 4; count of bases not matched to a gene: 4. CDR1 is SGHRS, CDR2 YFSETQ, per germline. The CDR3 extends over 14 amino acids. In DNA, the CDR3 is TGCGCCAGCAGCTTGCTAGGGGGCGTCACTGAAGCTTTCTTT. It encodes CASSLLGGVTEAFF.